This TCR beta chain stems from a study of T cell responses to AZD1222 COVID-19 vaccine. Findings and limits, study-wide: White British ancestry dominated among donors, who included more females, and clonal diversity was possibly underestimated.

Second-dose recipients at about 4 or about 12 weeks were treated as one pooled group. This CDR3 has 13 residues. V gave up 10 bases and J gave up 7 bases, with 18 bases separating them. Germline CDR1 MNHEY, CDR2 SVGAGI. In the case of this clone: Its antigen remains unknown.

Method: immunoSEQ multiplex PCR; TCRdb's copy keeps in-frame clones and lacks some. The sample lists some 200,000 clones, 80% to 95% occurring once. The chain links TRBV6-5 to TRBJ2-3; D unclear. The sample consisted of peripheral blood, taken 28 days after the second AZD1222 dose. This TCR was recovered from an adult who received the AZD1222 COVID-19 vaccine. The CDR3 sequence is CATYLTVRNTQYF. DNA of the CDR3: TGTGCCACCTATCTAACCGTTCGGAATACGCAGTATTTT.